The 18 T cell receptor beta chains given below trace back to one sample, sequenced in a study of T cell responses to AZD1222 COVID-19 vaccine. Profiled with immunoSEQ multiplex PCR; TCRdb holds only in-frame clones, not every one. In the table there are 120,000 to 150,000 clones, 82% of which are singletons. The source was peripheral blood, collected on day 0 of MenACWY control vaccination. All receptors derive from an adult in good health.

V and J are TRBV3-1 (or the pseudogene TRBV3-2) and TRBJ1-1; tentative D call: TRBD1 (5 bases). The length of the CDR3 is 14 residues. Germline V CDR1 and CDR2: LGHDT, YNNKEL (reference sequence). Between the trimmed V and J ends, which lost 2 bases and 3 bases, there was a span of 10 bases. The CDR3 sequence: CASSQPGPDTEAFF. CDR3 DNA sequence: TGTGCCAGCAGCCAACCGGGACCTGACACTGAAGCTTTCTTT.

This chain links TRBV7-9 with TRBJ1-4; D uncertain. V shed 1 base and J shed 0 bases, with 3 bases lying between them. This CDR3 has 14 amino acids. CDR1 is SEHNR and CDR2 is FQNEAQ in the germline V gene (reference sequence). The CDR3 sequence: CASSLGATNEKLFF. The CDR3 DNA reads TGTGCCAGCAGCTTAGGTGCAACTAATGAAAAACTGTTTTTT.

The chain has TRBV12-3 or TRBV12-4 and TRBJ2-1, with unresolved D. There are 12 residues in the CDR3. Deletions cut 6 bases from V and 4 bases from J, with 7 bases between. CDR3 loop: CASSLQYNEQFF. The DNA of the CDR3 is TGTGCCAGCAGCCTACAGTACAATGAGCAGTTCTTC.

J is TRBJ1-2 and V is TRBV6-5; TRBD1 might be the D (5 bases). Trimming removed 7 bases at V and 3 bases at J, with 15 bases between. Germline-derived CDR1 and CDR2 are MNHEY and SVGAGI. The CDR3 runs to 14 residues. This CDR3 is CASISWGSDYGYTF. CDR3 bases: TGTGCCAGCATCTCATGGGGCAGCGACTATGGCTACACCTTC.

This clone has a single count. V usage is TRBV18 and J usage is TRBJ2-3, with 8 bases aligning to TRBD2. The CDR3 covers 14 residues. The V and J ends lost 5 bases and 1 base, in that order; junction bases with no gene match: 2. Germline V gives CDR1 KGHSH, CDR2 LQKENI. Here the CDR3 DNA reads TGTGCCAGCTCAAAACTAGCGGGCACAGATACGCAGTATTTT. It encodes CASSKLAGTDTQYF. Supplemented by reference TRBV18 and TRBJ2-3, the full variable domain reads NAGVMQNPRHLVRRRGQEARLRCSPMKGHSHVYWYRQLPEEGLKFMVYLQKENIIDESGMPKERFSAEFPKEGPSILRIQQVVRGDSAAYFCASSKLAGTDTQYFGPGTRLTVL.

The chain links TRBV4-2 to TRBJ1-2; D perhaps matches TRBD1 (5 bases). The CDR3 spans 15 residues. The V gene lost 4 bases and the J gene lost 3 bases, with 15 bases spanning the gap. CDR1 LGHNA and CDR2 YNFKEQ come from the germline V gene. The CDR3 sequence is CASSRLYGGDYGYTF. The CDR3, as DNA: TGTGCCAGCAGCCGACTATACGGAGGGGACTATGGCTACACCTTC.

The genes are TRBV24-1 and TRBJ1-3; TRBD1 matches at 9 bases. CDR3 size: 15 residues. The germline V gene has CDR1 KGHDR and CDR2 SFDVKD. The ends lost 12 bases at V and 1 base at J; junction bases unmatched: 9. This CDR3 is CASRDRELSGNTIYF. The CDR3 DNA follows: TGTGCCTCCCGGGACAGGGAACTATCTGGAAACACCATATATTTT.

The V call is TRBV6-6, the J call TRBJ1-5; the match to TRBD1 covers 7 bases. The CDR3 contains 15 residues. Germline CDR1 reads MNHNY; CDR2 reads SVGAGI (reference sequence). J was trimmed by 1 base and V by 6 bases; bases with no gene match: 6. The DNA for the CDR3 is TGTGCCAGCAGCGCCGGGACAGCAAGCAATCAGCCCCAGCATTTT. It yields the protein CASSAGTASNQPQHF.

This rearrangement joins TRBV28 to TRBJ2-7; TRBD1 matches at 7 bases. Germline lookup yields CDR1 MDHEN and CDR2 SYDVKM. With V trimmed by 6 bases and J by 9 bases, 11 bases remained unmatched. The CDR3 has 13 amino acids. CDR3 region: CASSQGVRTRQYV. The CDR3 coding sequence is TGTGCCAGCAGCCAGGGGGTTAGGACCAGGCAGTACGTC.

The gene calls are TRBV3-1 (or the pseudogene TRBV3-2) and TRBJ1-1; no firm D call. The CDR3 sequence is 11 residues long. Germline CDR1 LGHDT, CDR2 YNNKEL (reference sequence). Trimming stripped 4 bases from V and 7 bases from J, with 7 bases between. CDR3 residues: CASSRSGEAFF. DNA for the CDR3: TGTGCCAGCAGCCGATCGGGTGAAGCTTTCTTT.

This clone occurred a few times. The V call is TRBV4-2, the J call TRBJ2-2; a possible D gene is TRBD2 (6 bases). The CDR3 extends over 16 amino acids. The V and J ends lost 0 bases and 5 bases respectively, with 13 bases between them. CDR1 and CDR2 from the germline V gene are LGHNA and YNFKEQ. The CDR3 bases are TGTGCCAGCAGCCAAGAGGGCAGGGAGGTAACCGGGGAGCTGTTTTTT. This gives the protein CASSQEGREVTGELFF.

This chain uses TRBV9 with TRBJ1-1; 11 bases match TRBD1. CDR3 size: 15 residues. Germline V gene lookup returns CDR1 SGDLS and CDR2 YYNGEE. With V trimmed by 4 bases and J by 4 bases, 6 bases remained unmatched. CDR3 protein: CASSPRDRGVTEAFF. The CDR3 DNA sequence: TGTGCCAGCAGCCCCCGGGACAGGGGGGTCACTGAAGCTTTCTTT.

The gene calls are TRBV10-1 and TRBJ2-5; a weak D match, TRBD1 (6 bases). The CDR3 contains 13 residues. Per germline, CDR1 WNHNN and CDR2 SYGVQD (reference sequence). The germline V and J ends were trimmed by 11 bases and 5 bases, with 18 bases remaining between them. The CDR3: CAWTANQGETQYF. As DNA, the CDR3 is TGCGCCTGGACAGCGAACCAGGGGGAGACCCAGTACTTC.

Here the CDR3 DNA reads TGCAGTGCTAGTCCCACTAGCGGGGGGCAAGAGACCCAGTACTTC. Protein product: CSASPTSGGQETQYF. The chain couples TRBV20-1 to TRBJ2-5; TRBD2 agrees at 12 bases. The CDR3 totals 15 residues. The V gene end was trimmed by 3 bases and the J gene end by 2 bases; junction bases not matched to a gene: 4. CDR1 and CDR2 from the germline V gene are DFQATT and SNEGSKA (reference sequence).

The CDR3 is CASSLLQSYEQYF. The CDR3 bases are TGTGCCAGCAGCTTACTTCAGTCCTACGAGCAGTACTTC. The rearrangement uses TRBV11-2 and TRBJ2-7; D gene uncertain. The CDR3 sequence is 13 residues long. V was pared by 2 bases and J by 1 base, with 6 bases between. The V gene's germline CDR1 is SGHAT and CDR2 FQNNGV.

The genes are TRBV12-3 or TRBV12-4 and TRBJ1-2; D gene unclear. The CDR3 runs 12 residues. V was trimmed by 7 bases and J by 6 bases, leaving 12 bases between them. The CDR3 bases are TGTGCCAGCACTCGGGTGGGTGATGGCTACACCTTC. It yields the protein CASTRVGDGYTF.

The V gene is TRBV7-9, the J gene TRBJ1-1, with unresolved D. The CDR3 sequence is 12 residues long. Deletions cut 1 base from V and 6 bases from J, with 6 bases between. CDR1 and CDR2 (germline): SEHNR, FQNEAQ (reference sequence). The CDR3 DNA sequence: TGTGCCAGCAGCTTAGGGGTGGCTGAAGCTTTCTTT. It yields the protein CASSLGVAEAFF.

This clone was counted a few times. V usage is TRBV15 and J usage is TRBJ2-3; 10 bases fit TRBD2. V dropped 7 bases and J dropped 1; count of bases not matched to a gene: 5. CDR3 length equals 15 residues. Per the germline V gene, CDR1 is LNHNV and CDR2 is YYDKDF (reference sequence). This CDR3 reads CATKETSGGTDTQYF. CDR3 DNA sequence: TGTGCCACCAAAGAAACTAGCGGGGGCACAGATACGCAGTATTTT.